This T cell receptor (beta chain) was found in a study of shared clonotypes between healthy human individuals. Study information: There were three CD4 naive, three CD4 memory, two CD8 naive and one CD8 memory plates per donor.

Assay used: immunoSEQ multiplex PCR; TCRdb lists only in-frame clones, some missing. The table lists about 700,000 clones, about 90% of them singletons, with about a quarter in the top ten. CD45RO-negative, CCR7-positively selected cells formed the naive CD8 fraction, excluding terminally differentiated effector memory CD45RA+ cells. The sequence came from a man aged 25-45 years in good health. Specimen: naive CD8+ T cells sorted from blood.

CDR3 nucleotide sequence: TGTGCCAGCAAGATGCAGGGGATATCCGGGGAGCTGTTTTTT. Translated, it gives CASKMQGISGELFF. The rearrangement joins TRBV27 to TRBJ2-2; perhaps TRBD1 as D (6 bases). Trimming removed 7 bases from V and 6 bases from J, with 15 bases in between. Germline CDR1 is MNHEY and CDR2 is SMNVEV (reference sequence). The CDR3 is made up of 14 amino acids.